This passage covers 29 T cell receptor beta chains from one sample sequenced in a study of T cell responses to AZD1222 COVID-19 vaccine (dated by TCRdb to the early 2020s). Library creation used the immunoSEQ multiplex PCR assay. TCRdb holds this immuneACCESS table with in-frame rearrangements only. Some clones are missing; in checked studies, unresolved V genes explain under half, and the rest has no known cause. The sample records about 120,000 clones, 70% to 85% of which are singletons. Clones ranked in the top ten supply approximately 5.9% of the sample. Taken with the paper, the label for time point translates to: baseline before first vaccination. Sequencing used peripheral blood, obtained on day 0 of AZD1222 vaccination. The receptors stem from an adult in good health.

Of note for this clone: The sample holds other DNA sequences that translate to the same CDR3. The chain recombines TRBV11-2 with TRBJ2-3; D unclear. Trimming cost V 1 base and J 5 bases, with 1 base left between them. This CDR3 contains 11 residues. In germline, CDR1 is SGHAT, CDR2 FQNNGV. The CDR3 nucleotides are TGTGCCAGCAGCTTAGGAGATACGCAGTATTTT. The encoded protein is CASSLGDTQYF. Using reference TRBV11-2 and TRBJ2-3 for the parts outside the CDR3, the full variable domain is EAGVAQSPRYKIIEKRQSVAFWCNPISGHATLYWYQQILGQGPKLLIQFQNNGVVDDSQLPKDRFSAERLKGVDSTLKIQPAKLEDSAVYLCASSLGDTQYFGPGTRLTVL.

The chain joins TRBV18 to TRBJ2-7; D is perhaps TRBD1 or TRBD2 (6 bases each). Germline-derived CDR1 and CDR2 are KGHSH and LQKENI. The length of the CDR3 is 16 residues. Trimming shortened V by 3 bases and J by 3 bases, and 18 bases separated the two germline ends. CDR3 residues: CASSPIRVGGYYEQYF. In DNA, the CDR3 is TGTGCCAGCTCACCTATCCGGGTAGGGGGGTACTACGAGCAGTACTTC. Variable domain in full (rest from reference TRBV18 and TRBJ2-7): NAGVMQNPRHLVRRRGQEARLRCSPMKGHSHVYWYRQLPEEGLKFMVYLQKENIIDESGMPKERFSAEFPKEGPSILRIQQVVRGDSAAYFCASSPIRVGGYYEQYFGPGTRLTVT.

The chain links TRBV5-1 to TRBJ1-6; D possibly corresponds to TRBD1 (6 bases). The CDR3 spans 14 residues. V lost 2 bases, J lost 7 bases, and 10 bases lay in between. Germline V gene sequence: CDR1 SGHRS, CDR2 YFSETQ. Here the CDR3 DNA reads TGCGCCAGCAGCTTAAGACAGGAAAATTCACCCCTCCACTTT. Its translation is CASSLRQENSPLHF.

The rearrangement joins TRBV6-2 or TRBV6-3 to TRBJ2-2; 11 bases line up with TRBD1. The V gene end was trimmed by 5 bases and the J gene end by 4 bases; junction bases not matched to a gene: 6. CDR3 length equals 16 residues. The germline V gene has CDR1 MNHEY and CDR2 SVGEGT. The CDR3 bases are TGTGCCAGCAGTACGGGACAGGGGGGGAGCACCGGGGAGCTGTTTTTT. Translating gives CASSTGQGGSTGELFF.

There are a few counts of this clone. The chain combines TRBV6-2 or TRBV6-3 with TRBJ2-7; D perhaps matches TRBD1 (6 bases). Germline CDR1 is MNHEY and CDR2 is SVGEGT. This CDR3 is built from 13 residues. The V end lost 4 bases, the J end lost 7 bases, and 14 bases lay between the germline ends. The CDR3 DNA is TGTGCCAGCAGTTTACAGGGCCTGAGGGAGCAGTACTTC. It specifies CASSLQGLREQYF.

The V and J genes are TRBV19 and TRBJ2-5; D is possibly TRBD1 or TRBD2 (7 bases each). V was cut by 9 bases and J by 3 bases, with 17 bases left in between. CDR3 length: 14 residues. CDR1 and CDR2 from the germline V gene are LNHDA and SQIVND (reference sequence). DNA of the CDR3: TGTGCCAGCCAACCGACAGGGAGGGAAGAGACCCAGTACTTC. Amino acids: CASQPTGREETQYF.

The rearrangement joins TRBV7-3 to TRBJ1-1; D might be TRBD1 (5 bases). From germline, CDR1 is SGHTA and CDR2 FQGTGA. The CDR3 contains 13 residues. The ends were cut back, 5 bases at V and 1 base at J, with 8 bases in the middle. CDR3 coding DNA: TGTGCCAGCAGCCGGACACCGAACACTGAAGCTTTCTTT. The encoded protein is CASSRTPNTEAFF. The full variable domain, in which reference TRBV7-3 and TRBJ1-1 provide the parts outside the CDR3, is GAGVSQTPSNKVTEKGKYVELRCDPISGHTALYWYRQSLGQGPEFLIYFQGTGAADDSGLPNDRFFAVRPEGSVSTLKIQRTERGDSAVYLCASSRTPNTEAFFGQGTRLTVV.

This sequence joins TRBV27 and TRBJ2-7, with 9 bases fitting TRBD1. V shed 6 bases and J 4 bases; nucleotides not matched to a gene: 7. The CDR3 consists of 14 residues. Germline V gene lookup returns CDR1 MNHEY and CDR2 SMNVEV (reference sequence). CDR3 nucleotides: TGTGCCAGCAGCGAACAGGGGGCACAATACGAGCAGTACTTC. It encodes CASSEQGAQYEQYF.

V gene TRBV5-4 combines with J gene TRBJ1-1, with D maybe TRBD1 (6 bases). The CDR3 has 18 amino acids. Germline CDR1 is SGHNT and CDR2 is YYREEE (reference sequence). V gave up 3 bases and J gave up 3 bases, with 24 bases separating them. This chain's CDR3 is CASSSPAAGAFEYTEAFF. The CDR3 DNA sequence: TGTGCCAGCAGCTCCCCGGCGGCAGGGGCCTTTGAGTACACTGAAGCTTTCTTT.

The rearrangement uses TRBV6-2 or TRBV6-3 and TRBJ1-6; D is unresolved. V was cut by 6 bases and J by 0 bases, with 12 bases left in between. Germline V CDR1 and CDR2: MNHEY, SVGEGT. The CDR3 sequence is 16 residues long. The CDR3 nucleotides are TGTGCCAGCAGCCTTAAAGGGAGCTCCTATAATTCACCCCTCCACTTT. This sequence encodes CASSLKGSSYNSPLHF.

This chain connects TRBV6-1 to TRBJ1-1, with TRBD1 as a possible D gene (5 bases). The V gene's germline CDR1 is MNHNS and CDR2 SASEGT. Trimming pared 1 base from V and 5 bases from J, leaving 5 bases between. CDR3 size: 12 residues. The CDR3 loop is CASSEGGTEAFF. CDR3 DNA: TGTGCCAGCAGTGAAGGGGGGACTGAAGCTTTCTTT.

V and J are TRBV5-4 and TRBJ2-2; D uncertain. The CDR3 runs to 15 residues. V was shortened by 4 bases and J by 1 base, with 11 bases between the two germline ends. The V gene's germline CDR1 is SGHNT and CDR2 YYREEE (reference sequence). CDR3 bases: TGTGCCAGCAGCCCGGAAGTTCGGAACACCGGGGAGCTGTTTTTT. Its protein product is CASSPEVRNTGELFF.

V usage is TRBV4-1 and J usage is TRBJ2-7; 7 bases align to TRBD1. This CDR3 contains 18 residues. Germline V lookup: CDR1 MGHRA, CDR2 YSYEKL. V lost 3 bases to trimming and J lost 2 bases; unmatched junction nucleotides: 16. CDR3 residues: CASSQGSGSAGGAYEQYF. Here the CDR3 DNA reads TGCGCCAGCAGCCAGGGTTCCGGGTCGGCAGGGGGAGCCTACGAGCAGTACTTC.

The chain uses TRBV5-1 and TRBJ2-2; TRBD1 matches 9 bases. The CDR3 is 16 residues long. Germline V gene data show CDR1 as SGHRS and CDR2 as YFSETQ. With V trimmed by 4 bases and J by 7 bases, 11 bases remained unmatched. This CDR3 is CASSLVTGGIGGELFF. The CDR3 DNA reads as TGCGCCAGCAGCCTTGTGACAGGGGGGATTGGCGGGGAGCTGTTTTTT.

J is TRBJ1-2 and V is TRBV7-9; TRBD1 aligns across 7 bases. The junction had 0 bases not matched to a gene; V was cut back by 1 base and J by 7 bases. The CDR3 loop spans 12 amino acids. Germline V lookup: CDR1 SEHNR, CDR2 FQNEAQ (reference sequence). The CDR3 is CASSLEGAGYTF. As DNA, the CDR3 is TGTGCCAGCAGCTTAGAGGGGGCTGGCTACACCTTC.

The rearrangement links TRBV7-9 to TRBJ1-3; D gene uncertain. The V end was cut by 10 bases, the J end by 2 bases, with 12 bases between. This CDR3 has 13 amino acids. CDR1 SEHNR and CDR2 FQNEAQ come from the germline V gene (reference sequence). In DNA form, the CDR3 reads TGTGCCACCCGCCCCGGGACTGGAAACACCATATATTTT. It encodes CATRPGTGNTIYF. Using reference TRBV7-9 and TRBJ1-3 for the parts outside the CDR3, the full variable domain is DTGVSQNPRHKITKRGQNVTFRCDPISEHNRLYWYRQTLGQGPEFLTYFQNEAQLEKSRLLSDRFSAERPKGSFSTLEIQRTEQGDSAMYLCATRPGTGNTIYFGEGSWLTVV.

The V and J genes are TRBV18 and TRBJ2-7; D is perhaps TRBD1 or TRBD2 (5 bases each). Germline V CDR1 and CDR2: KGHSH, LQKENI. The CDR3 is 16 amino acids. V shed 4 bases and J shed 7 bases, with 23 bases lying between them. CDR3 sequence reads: CASSRHRDPLSGEQYF. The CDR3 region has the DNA TGTGCCAGCTCACGACACCGGGACCCCTTGTCGGGAGAGCAGTACTTC.

CDR3 in amino acids: CASSYGQAGDYGYTF. The CDR3 nucleotides read TGTGCCAGCAGTTACGGACAGGCAGGCGACTATGGCTACACCTTC. The chain couples TRBV6-2 or TRBV6-3 to TRBJ1-2; 7 positions agree with TRBD1. The germline CDR1 and CDR2 sequences are MNHEY and SVGEGT. The trim removed 2 bases at V and 3 bases at J, leaving 6 bases unmatched. This CDR3 has 15 amino acids.

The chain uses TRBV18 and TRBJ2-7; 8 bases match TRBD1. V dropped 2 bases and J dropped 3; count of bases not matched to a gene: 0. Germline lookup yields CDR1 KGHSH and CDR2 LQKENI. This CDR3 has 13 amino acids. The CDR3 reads CASSPTGGYEQYF. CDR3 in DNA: TGTGCCAGCTCACCAACAGGGGGCTACGAGCAGTACTTC.

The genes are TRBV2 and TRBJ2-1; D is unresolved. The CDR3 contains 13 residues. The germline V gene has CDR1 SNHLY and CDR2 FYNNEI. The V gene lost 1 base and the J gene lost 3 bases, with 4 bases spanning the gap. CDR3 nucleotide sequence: TGTGCCAGCAGTGAAGATAGCTACAATGAGCAGTTCTTC. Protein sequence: CASSEDSYNEQFF.

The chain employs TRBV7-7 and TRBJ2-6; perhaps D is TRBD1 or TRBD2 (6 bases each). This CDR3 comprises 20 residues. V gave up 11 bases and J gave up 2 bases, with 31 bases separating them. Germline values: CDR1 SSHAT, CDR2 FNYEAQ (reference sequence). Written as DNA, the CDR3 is TGTGCCGTTATTAGGGGTGAGGAGAATATGGGGGGCACTGGGGCCAACGTCCTGACTTTC. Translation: CAVIRGEENMGGTGANVLTF.

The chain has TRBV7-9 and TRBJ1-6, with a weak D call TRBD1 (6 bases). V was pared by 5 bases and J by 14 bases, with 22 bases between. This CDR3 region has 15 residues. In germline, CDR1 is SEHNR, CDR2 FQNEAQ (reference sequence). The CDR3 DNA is TGTGCCAGCAGCCCCCGCGGGGGCGGGGTTGTATCCCTCCACTTT. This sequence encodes CASSPRGGGVVSLHF.

The CDR3 here is CASSSQPNTEAFF. The CDR3, as DNA: TGTGCCAGCAGCTCACAGCCGAACACTGAAGCTTTCTTT. The chain employs TRBV7-6 and TRBJ1-1; D is uncertain. V lost 4 bases, J lost 1 base, and 7 bases lay in between. This CDR3 is built from 13 residues. CDR1 SGHVS and CDR2 FNYEAQ come from the germline V gene.

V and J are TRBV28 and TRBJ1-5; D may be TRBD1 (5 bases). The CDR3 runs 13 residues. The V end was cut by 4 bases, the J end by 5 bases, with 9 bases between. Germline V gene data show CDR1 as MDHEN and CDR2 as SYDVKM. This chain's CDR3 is CASSWDRDQPQHF. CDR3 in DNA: TGTGCCAGCAGTTGGGACCGAGATCAGCCCCAGCATTTT.

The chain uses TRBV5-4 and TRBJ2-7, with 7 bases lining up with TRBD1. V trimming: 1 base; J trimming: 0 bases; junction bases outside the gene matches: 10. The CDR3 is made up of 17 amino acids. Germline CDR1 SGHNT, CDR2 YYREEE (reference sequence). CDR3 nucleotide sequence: TGTGCCAGCAGCTTGTCGTCTAGACAGGGCTACTCCTACGAGCAGTACTTC. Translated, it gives CASSLSSRQGYSYEQYF.

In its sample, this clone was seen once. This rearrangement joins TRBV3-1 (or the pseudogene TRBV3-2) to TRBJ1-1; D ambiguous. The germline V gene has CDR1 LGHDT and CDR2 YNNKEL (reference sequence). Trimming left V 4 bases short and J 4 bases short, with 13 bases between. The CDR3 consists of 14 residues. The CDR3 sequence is CASSPSVWGTEAFF. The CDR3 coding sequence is TGTGCCAGCAGCCCCTCGGTTTGGGGCACTGAAGCTTTCTTT.

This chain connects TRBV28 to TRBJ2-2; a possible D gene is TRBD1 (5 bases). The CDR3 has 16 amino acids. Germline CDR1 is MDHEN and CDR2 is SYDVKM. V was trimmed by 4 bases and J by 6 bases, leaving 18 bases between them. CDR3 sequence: CASSSAGKVISGELFF. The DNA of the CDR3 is TGTGCCAGCAGTTCTGCAGGGAAGGTGATCTCCGGGGAGCTGTTTTTT.

CDR3 amino acids: CASSLVVGSGDLYEQYF. The CDR3 region has the DNA TGTGCCAGCAGCTTGGTTGTTGGTAGCGGGGACCTCTACGAGCAGTACTTC. The chain joins TRBV7-2 to TRBJ2-7; 8 bases align to TRBD2. The CDR3 runs to 17 residues. The V segment lost 3 bases and the J segment 3 bases; nucleotides outside the gene matches: 13. Germline V CDR1 and CDR2: SGHTA, FQGNSA.

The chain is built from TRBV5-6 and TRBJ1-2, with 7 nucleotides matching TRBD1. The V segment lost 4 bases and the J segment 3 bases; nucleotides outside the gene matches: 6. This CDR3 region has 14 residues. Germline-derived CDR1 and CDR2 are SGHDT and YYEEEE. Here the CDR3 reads CASSQTGVDYGYTF. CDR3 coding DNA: TGTGCCAGCAGCCAAACAGGGGTGGACTATGGCTACACCTTC.